This T cell receptor (beta chain) was obtained from a study of cytomegalovirus exposure and HLA in healthy donors. The PCR was carried out with 60 Vbeta primers and 13 Jbeta primers. Method: immunoSEQ multiplex PCR; TCRdb's copy keeps in-frame clones and lacks some. The table includes fewer than 200,000 clones, 9.5% to 15% detected once. Germline values: CDR1 SGHDN, CDR2 FVKESK. V lost 3 bases and J lost 5; bases outside the gene matches: 8. CDR3 length equals 15 residues. This clonotype was obtained from a man aged 50-60 years in good health and CMV-seropositive. Sequenced sample: PBMCs. The chain combines TRBV14 with TRBJ2-5; 8 bases agree with TRBD2. CDR3 bases: TGTGCCAGCAGCCACAGGACTAGCCGTGAGGAGACCCAGTACTTC. As protein: CASSHRTSREETQYF.